What follows are 17 T cell receptor beta chains derived from one specimen sequenced in a study of Ad26.COV2.S vaccination and SARS-CoV-2 variants. Treatment described: 15 to 20 received Ad26.COV2.S at low or high dose, single or two shots; 5 received placebo; per-sample allocation not given. Vaccine and placebo recipients were sampled on day 63 after the first injection. TCRdb keeps only in-frame clones here, not all; method: immunoSEQ multiplex PCR. The table has about 350,000 clones, around nine tenths seen once; the top ten hold around 3.5%. The sample here was peripheral blood, taken in a trial of Ad26.COV2.S vaccine versus placebo. The receptor set was obtained from a person aged 18-60 years who received the Ad26.COV2.S COVID-19 vaccine or a placebo.

The chain employs TRBV18 and TRBJ1-6; D not certain. Germline values: CDR1 KGHSH, CDR2 LQKENI. Trimming removed 3 bases at V and 0 bases at J, with 6 bases between. The CDR3 spans 15 residues. CDR3 sequence reads: CASSPSSSYNSPLHF. The CDR3 DNA sequence: TGTGCCAGCTCACCCTCGAGCTCCTATAATTCACCCCTCCACTTT.

This clone was observed a single time. This chain connects TRBV9 to TRBJ2-2; D is unresolved. In germline, CDR1 is SGDLS, CDR2 YYNGEE. Between the trimmed V and J ends, which lost 4 bases and 6 bases, there was a span of 19 bases. This CDR3 has 16 residues. This chain's CDR3 is CASSPDRMPYAGELFF. CDR3 coding DNA: TGTGCCAGCAGCCCCGACCGGATGCCTTACGCCGGGGAGCTGTTTTTT.

CDR3 sequence: CASSSRGGLPQYF. The CDR3 DNA reads as TGTGCCAGCAGCTCCCGGGGGGGCTTGCCCCAGTACTTC. The rearrangement joins TRBV3-1 (or the pseudogene TRBV3-2) to TRBJ2-5, with 8 bases fitting TRBD2. Germline V gene data show CDR1 as LGHDT and CDR2 as YNNKEL (reference sequence). CDR3 length: 13 residues. The V gene end was trimmed by 5 bases and the J gene end by 9 bases; junction bases not matched to a gene: 8.

This chain uses TRBV4-1 with TRBJ2-3; 11 bases match TRBD2. Germline values: CDR1 MGHRA, CDR2 YSYEKL. The length of the CDR3 is 16 residues. Losses at the gene ends were 3 bases for V and 4 bases for J; bases not matched to a gene: 6. The CDR3 nucleotides are TGCGCCAGCAGCCAGATAGCGGGGGGGCATCCAGATACGCAGTATTTT. Translation gives CASSQIAGGHPDTQYF.

The chain couples TRBV6-4 to TRBJ1-2; 9 bases line up with TRBD1. From germline, CDR1 is MRHNA and CDR2 SNTAGT. V was pared by 4 bases and J by 4 bases, with 4 bases of the junction left unmatched. The CDR3 is 14 residues long. The CDR3 reads CASSATGGGYGYTF. The DNA of the CDR3 is TGTGCCAGCAGTGCTACAGGGGGCGGCTATGGCTACACCTTC.

The genes are TRBV4-1 and TRBJ2-7; D tentatively reads TRBD1 or TRBD2 (5 bases each). The germline CDR1 and CDR2 sequences are MGHRA and YSYEKL. The CDR3 covers 15 residues. V was cut by 3 bases and J by 7 bases, with 19 bases left in between. CDR3 sequence (DNA): TGCGCCAGCAGCCAGAGACCGGGACCGTCGACTGAGCAGTACTTC. Translation: CASSQRPGPSTEQYF.

This clone occurred many times. The J gene is TRBJ1-5, the V gene TRBV19; D not resolved. The CDR3 sequence is 15 residues long. In germline, CDR1 is LNHDA, CDR2 SQIVND (reference sequence). Trimming removed 1 base from V and 5 bases from J, with 12 bases in between. As DNA, the CDR3 is TGTGCCAGTAGTATAGTGAGGAGTGCCGATCAGCCCCAGCATTTT. This translates into CASSIVRSADQPQHF.

The V call is TRBV28, the J call TRBJ1-1; D gene uncertain. In germline, CDR1 is MDHEN, CDR2 SYDVKM. Trimming took off 4 bases at V and 4 bases at J, with 7 bases between the two ends. This CDR3 region has 12 residues. For the CDR3, the DNA is TGTGCCAGCAGTTCCGAAGTCACTGAAGCTTTCTTT. This sequence encodes CASSSEVTEAFF.

The chain links TRBV5-4 to TRBJ2-1; no clear D. The CDR3 sequence is 14 residues long. Between the trimmed V and J ends, which lost 4 bases and 2 bases, there was a span of 10 bases. Germline assignment: CDR1 SGHNT and CDR2 YYREEE (reference sequence). The CDR3 DNA reads as TGTGCCAGCAGCCCCGACTTAGCCTACAATGAGCAGTTCTTC. Translated: CASSPDLAYNEQFF.

J is TRBJ2-7 and V is TRBV14, with D unresolved. In germline, CDR1 is SGHDN, CDR2 FVKESK. With 2 bases removed from V and 3 bases from J, the gap between germline ends came to 8 bases. CDR3 length: 13 amino acids. The CDR3 spells CASSQIEYYEQYF. The CDR3 DNA follows: TGTGCCAGCAGCCAAATAGAATACTACGAGCAGTACTTC.

The chain is built from TRBV7-9 and TRBJ2-2; the D call may be TRBD1 or TRBD2 (5 bases each). Germline V lookup: CDR1 SEHNR, CDR2 FQNEAQ (reference sequence). The V gene lost 9 bases and the J gene lost 4 bases, with 15 bases spanning the gap. CDR3 length: 14 residues. This CDR3 is CARGDPSVTGELFF. The DNA for the CDR3 is TGTGCCAGGGGGGACCCCTCGGTCACCGGGGAGCTGTTTTTT. Complete variable domain (other parts from reference TRBV7-9 and TRBJ2-2): DTGVSQNPRHKITKRGQNVTFRCDPISEHNRLYWYRQTLGQGPEFLTYFQNEAQLEKSRLLSDRFSAERPKGSFSTLEIQRTEQGDSAMYLCARGDPSVTGELFFGEGSRLTVL.

This chain joins TRBV5-5 and TRBJ1-2; D not certain. This CDR3 contains 15 residues. In germline, CDR1 is SGHKS, CDR2 YYEKEE (reference sequence). Deletions cut 0 bases from V and 4 bases from J, with 13 bases between. CDR3 coding DNA: TGTGCCAGCAGCTTGGGTCTGGGAGACGGCTATGGCTACACCTTC. Translated: CASSLGLGDGYGYTF.

The genes are TRBV4-3 and TRBJ1-1; 12 bases match TRBD1. This CDR3 is 17 amino acids long. Germline assignment: CDR1 LGHNA and CDR2 YSLEER. V was pared by 3 bases and J by 1 base, with 6 bases of the junction left unmatched. CDR3 nucleotide sequence: TGCGCCAGCAGCCAGGGACAGGGGGCCAAAGCGAACACTGAAGCTTTCTTT. This gives the protein CASSQGQGAKANTEAFF.

The chain joins TRBV28 to TRBJ2-1, with D possibly TRBD1 on 5 matching bases. V lost 3 bases and J lost 12, with 9 bases in between. CDR3 length: 11 amino acids. Germline V gives CDR1 MDHEN, CDR2 SYDVKM. The CDR3 nucleotides read TGTGCCAGCAGTTTGGGGCGCGGGCAGTTCTTC. Translated: CASSLGRGQFF. Drawing the rest from reference TRBV28 and TRBJ2-1, the complete variable domain is DVKVTQSSRYLVKRTGEKVFLECVQDMDHENMFWYRQDPGLGLRLIYFSYDVKMKEKGDIPEGYSVSREKKERFSLILESASTNQTSMYLCASSLGRGQFFGPGTRLTVL.

This sequence joins TRBV3-1 (or the pseudogene TRBV3-2) and TRBJ1-2; D is possibly TRBD1 (5 bases). Germline CDR1 reads LGHDT; CDR2 reads YNNKEL (reference sequence). There are 14 residues in the CDR3. The V end lost 4 bases, the J end lost 8 bases, and 17 bases lay between the germline ends. CDR3 residues: CASSLPSRDGGYTF. The CDR3 DNA reads as TGTGCCAGCAGCCTTCCCTCCAGGGACGGCGGCTACACCTTC.

The rearrangement joins TRBV2 to TRBJ2-5; perhaps D is TRBD1 or TRBD2 (7 bases each). Germline CDR1 reads SNHLY; CDR2 reads FYNNEI. Trimming left V 6 bases short and J 5 bases short, with 16 bases between. CDR3 length equals 14 residues. The CDR3 DNA sequence: TGTGCCAGCAGCGGGGAGGGGGCAGGGGAGACCCAGTACTTC. This translates into CASSGEGAGETQYF.

The rearrangement uses TRBV5-6 and TRBJ2-7; D uncertain. This CDR3 is 11 amino acids long. Germline lookup yields CDR1 SGHDT and CDR2 YYEEEE. Between the trimmed V and J ends, which lost 3 bases and 4 bases, there was a span of 5 bases. This chain's CDR3 is CASSSSYEQYF. The CDR3 nucleotides are TGTGCCAGCAGCTCCTCTTACGAGCAGTACTTC.